The TCR beta chain described here comes from a study of blood T cells in healthy people across ages. Broader study findings: Naive T cell percentage showed a strong correlation with the diversity of TCR beta. The long-lived group displayed more naive CD4+ cells, plus higher diversity, than the aged donors did.

Next came a second PCR, run for about 6 to 11 cycles, which used a sample-barcoded 5' primer along with a J-beta primer mix. TCRdb redid the calling of the 5' RACE reads with MiXCR, one entry per CDR3 protein. The profile shows more than 500,000 distinct CDR3 sequences, about 26% of them singletons. This clonotype occurred a few times. Its specificity is unknown. From germline, CDR1 is SGHVS and CDR2 FQNEAQ. This CDR3 region has 14 residues. V gave up 2 bases and J gave up 7 bases; unmatched junction bases: 4. Another study also made use of these data, one on T cells of mothers and their children.

The sequencing sample was made of blood. The sequence was obtained from a boy aged 2 to 10 in good health. The chain joins TRBV7-8 to TRBJ2-1; TRBD1 agrees at 8 bases. The CDR3 loop reads CASSLRTGWNEQFF. CDR3 nucleotide sequence: TGTGCCAGCAGCTTACGGACAGGGTGGAATGAGCAGTTCTTC. Variable domain in full (rest from reference TRBV7-8 and TRBJ2-1): GAGVSQSPRYKVAKRGQDVALRCDPISGHVSLFWYQQALGQGPEFLTYFQNEAQLDKSGLPSDRFFAERPEGSVSTLKIQRTQQEDSAVYLCASSLRTGWNEQFFGPGTRLTVL.